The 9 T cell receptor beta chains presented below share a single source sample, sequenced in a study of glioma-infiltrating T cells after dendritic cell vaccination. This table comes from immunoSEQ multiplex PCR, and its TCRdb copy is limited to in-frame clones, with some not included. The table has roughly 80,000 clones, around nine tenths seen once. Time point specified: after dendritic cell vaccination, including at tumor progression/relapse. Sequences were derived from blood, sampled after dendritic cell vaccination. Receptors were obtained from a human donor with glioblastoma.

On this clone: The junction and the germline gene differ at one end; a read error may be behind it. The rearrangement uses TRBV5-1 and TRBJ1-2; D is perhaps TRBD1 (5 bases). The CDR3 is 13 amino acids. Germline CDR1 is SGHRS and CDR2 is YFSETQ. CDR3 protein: CTSSLAQGRGYTF. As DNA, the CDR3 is TGCACCAGCAGCTTGGCCCAGGGTCGTGGCTACACCTTC.

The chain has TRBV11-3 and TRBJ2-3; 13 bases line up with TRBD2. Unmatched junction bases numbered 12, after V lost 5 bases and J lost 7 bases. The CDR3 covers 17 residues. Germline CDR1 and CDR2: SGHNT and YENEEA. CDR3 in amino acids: CASSPGLAGVFSYTQYF. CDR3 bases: TGTGCCAGCAGCCCCGGACTAGCGGGGGTATTTTCATATACGCAGTATTTT.

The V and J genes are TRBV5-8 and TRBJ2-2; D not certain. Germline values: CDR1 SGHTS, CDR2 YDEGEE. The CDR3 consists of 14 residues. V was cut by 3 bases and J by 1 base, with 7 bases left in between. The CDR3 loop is CASSSNKNTGELFF. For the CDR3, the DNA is TGTGCCAGCAGCTCGAACAAGAACACCGGGGAGCTGTTTTTT. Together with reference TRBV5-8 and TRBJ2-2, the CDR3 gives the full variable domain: EAGVTQSPTHLIKTRGQQATLRCSPISGHTSVYWYQQALGLGLQFLLWYDEGEERNRGNFPPRFSGRQFPNYSSELNVNALELEDSALYLCASSSNKNTGELFFGEGSRLTVL.

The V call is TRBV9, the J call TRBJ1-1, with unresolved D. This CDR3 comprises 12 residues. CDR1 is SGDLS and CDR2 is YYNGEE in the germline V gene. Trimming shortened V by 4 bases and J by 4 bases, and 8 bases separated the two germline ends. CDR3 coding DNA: TGTGCCAGCAGCCTCGCGGGCACTGAAGCTTTCTTT. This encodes CASSLAGTEAFF. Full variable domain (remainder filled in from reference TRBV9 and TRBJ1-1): DSGVTQTPKHLITATGQRVTLRCSPRSGDLSVYWYQQSLDQGLQFLIQYYNGEERAKGNILERFSAQQFPDLHSELNLSSLELGDSALYFCASSLAGTEAFFGQGTRLTVV.

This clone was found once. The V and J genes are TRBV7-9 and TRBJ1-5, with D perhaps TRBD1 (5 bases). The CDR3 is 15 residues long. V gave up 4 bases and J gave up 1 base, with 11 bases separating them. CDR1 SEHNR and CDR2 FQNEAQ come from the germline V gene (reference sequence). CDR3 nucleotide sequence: TGTGCCAGCAGCTACGACAGAGTAAGCAATCAGCCCCAGCATTTT. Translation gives CASSYDRVSNQPQHF.

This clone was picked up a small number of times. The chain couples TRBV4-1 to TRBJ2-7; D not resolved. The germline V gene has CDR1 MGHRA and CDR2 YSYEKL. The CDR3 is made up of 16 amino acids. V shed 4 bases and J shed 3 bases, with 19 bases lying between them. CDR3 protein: CASSLSPRGQIYEQYF. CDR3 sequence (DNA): TGCGCCAGCAGCCTCTCCCCGCGAGGTCAGATCTACGAGCAGTACTTC.

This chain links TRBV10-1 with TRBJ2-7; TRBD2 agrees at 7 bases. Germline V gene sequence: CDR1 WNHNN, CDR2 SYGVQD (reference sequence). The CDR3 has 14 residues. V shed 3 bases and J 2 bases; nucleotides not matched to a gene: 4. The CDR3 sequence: CASSESSGPYEQYF. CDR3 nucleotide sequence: TGCGCCAGCAGTGAATCTAGCGGCCCCTACGAGCAGTACTTC.

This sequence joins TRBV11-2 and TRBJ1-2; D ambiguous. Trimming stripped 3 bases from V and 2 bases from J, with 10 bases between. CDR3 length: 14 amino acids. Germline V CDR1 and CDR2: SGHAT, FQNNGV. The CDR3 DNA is TGTGCCAGCAGCTTTGCCGACTTAAACTATGGCTACACCTTC. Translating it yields CASSFADLNYGYTF.

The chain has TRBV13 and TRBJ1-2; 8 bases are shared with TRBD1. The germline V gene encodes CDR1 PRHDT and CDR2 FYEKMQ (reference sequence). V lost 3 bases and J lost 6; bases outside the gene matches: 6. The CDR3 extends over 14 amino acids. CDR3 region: CASSLGQGANGYTF. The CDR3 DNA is TGTGCCAGCAGCTTGGGCCAGGGGGCGAATGGCTACACCTTC.